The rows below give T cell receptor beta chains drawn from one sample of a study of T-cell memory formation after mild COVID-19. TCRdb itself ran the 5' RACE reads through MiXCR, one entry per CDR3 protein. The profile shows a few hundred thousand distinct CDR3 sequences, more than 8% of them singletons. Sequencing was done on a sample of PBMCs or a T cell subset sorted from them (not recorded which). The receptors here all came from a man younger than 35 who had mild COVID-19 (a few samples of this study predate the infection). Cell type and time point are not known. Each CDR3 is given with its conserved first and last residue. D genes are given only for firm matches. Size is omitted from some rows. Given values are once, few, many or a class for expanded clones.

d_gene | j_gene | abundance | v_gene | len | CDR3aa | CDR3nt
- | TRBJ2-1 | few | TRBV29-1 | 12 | CSVEDRWNEQFF | TGCAGCGTTGAAGATCGTTGGAATGAGCAGTTCTTC
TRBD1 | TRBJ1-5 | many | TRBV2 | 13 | CASSETGTPKEHF | TGTGCCAGCAGTGAGACAGGGACTCCTAAGGAGCATTTT
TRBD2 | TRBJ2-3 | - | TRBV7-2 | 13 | CASHSGGHDTQYF | TGTGCCAGCCATAGCGGGGGGCACGATACGCAGTATTTT
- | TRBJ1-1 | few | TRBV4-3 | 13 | CASSRLSEGEAFF | TGCGCCAGCAGCCGCCTTTCGGAGGGTGAAGCTTTCTTT
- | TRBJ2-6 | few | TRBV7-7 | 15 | CASSAGRSGANVLTF | TGTGCTAGCAGCGCGGGTCGCTCTGGGGCCAACGTCCTGACTTTC
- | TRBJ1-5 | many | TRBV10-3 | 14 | CAISESTENQPQHF | TGTGCCATCAGTGAGTCGACAGAAAATCAGCCCCAGCATTTT
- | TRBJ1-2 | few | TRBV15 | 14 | CATSRHTDYYGYTF | TGTGCCACCAGCAGACACACAGATTACTATGGCTACACCTTC
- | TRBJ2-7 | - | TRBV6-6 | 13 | CASSYSRNYEQYF | TGTGCCAGCAGTTACTCCAGGAACTACGAGCAGTACTTC
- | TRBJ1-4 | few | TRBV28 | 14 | CASSFRQGEEKLFF | TGTGCCAGCAGTTTCCGGCAGGGTGAGGAAAAACTGTTTTTT
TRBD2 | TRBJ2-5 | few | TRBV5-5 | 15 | CASSPRTSGGWTQYF | TGTGCCAGCAGCCCCCGGACTAGCGGGGGATGGACCCAGTACTTC
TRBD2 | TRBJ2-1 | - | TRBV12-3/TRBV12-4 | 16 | CASGPSGALRYNEQFF | TGTGCCAGCGGTCCTAGCGGGGCACTCCGATACAATGAGCAGTTCTTC
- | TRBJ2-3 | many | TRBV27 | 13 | CASSYMTVGAQYF | TGTGCCAGCAGTTATATGACGGTTGGTGCGCAGTATTTT
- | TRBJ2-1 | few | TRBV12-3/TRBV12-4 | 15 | CASTPRITGAGEQFF | TGTGCCAGCACCCCAAGGATCACAGGGGCGGGGGAGCAGTTCTTC
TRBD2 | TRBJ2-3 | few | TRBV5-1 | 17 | CASCPPQRGHCTDTQYF | TGCGCCAGCTGTCCCCCCCAGCGGGGTCATTGCACAGATACGCAGTATTTT
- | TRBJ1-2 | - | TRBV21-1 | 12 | CASSIGGYGYTF | TGTGCCAGCAGCATTGGAGGGTATGGCTACACCTTC
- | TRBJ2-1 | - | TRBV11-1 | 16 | CASSLAAGTSYNEQFF | TGTGCCAGCAGCTTAGCTGCAGGGACAAGCTACAATGAGCAGTTCTTC
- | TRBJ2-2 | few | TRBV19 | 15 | CASSGTPSNTGELFF | TGTGCCAGTAGTGGGACACCGTCCAACACCGGGGAGCTGTTTTTT
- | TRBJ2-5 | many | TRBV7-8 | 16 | CASSLRPPGGQETQYF | TGTGCCAGCAGCTTGAGACCCCCCGGGGGCCAAGAGACCCAGTACTTC
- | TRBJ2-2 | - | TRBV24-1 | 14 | CATSAGGGLGELFF | TGTGCCACCAGTGCGGGGGGCGGCCTCGGGGAGCTGTTTTTT
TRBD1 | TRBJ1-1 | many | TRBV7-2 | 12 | CASSLQGAEAFF | TGTGCCAGCAGCTTACAGGGGGCTGAAGCTTTCTTT
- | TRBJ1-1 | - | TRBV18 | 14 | CASSPISDTTEAFF | TGTGCCAGCTCACCAATCTCTGATACCACTGAAGCTTTCTTT
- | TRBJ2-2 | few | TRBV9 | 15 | CASSAILGSRGELFF | TGTGCCAGCAGCGCCATACTAGGCTCCCGAGGGGAGCTGTTTTTT
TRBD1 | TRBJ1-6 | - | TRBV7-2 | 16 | CASSLGGQGYNSPLHF | TGTGCCAGCAGCTTAGGTGGACAGGGATATAATTCACCCCTCCACTTT
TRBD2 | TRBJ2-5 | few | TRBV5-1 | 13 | CASSNGGEETQYF | TGCGCCAGCAGCAACGGGGGGGAAGAGACCCAGTACTTC
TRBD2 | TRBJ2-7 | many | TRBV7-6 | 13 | CASSIAGSGEQYF | TGTGCCAGCAGTATAGCGGGGAGTGGCGAGCAGTACTTC
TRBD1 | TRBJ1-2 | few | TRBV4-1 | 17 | CASSPLGTGGLNYGYTF | TGCGCCAGCAGCCCCCTAGGGACAGGGGGCCTGAACTATGGCTACACCTTC
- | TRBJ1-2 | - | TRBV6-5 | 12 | CASRGRTWGYTF | TGTGCCAGCAGGGGACGGACCTGGGGCTACACCTTC
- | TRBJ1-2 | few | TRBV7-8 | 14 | CASSTLQLNYGYTF | TGTGCCAGCAGCACCCTACAGCTTAACTATGGCTACACCTTC
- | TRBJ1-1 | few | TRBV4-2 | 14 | CASSQVREETEAFF | TGTGCCAGCAGCCAAGTTAGGGAGGAAACTGAAGCTTTCTTT